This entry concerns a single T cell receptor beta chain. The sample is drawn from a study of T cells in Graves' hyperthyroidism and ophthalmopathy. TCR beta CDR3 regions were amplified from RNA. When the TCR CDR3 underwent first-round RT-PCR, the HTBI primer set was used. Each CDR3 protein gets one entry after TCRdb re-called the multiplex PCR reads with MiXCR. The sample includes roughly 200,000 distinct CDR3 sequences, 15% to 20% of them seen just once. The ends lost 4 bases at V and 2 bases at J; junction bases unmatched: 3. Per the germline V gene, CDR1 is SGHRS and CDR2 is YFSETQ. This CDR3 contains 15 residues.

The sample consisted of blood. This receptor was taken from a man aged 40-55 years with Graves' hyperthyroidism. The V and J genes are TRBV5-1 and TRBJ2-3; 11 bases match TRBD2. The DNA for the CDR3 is TGCGCCAGCAGCGCGACTAGCGGGGTCACAGATACGCAGTATTTT. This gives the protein CASSATSGVTDTQYF.